This T cell receptor beta chain was sequenced during a study of cytomegalovirus exposure and HLA in healthy donors. The PCR employed 60 Vbeta primers together with 13 Jbeta primers. Produced via immunoSEQ multiplex PCR; TCRdb's table is partial and in-frame only. Its clone listing holds roughly 190,000 clones. Comments on this clone: Its antigen is unknown.

Findings and caveats of the study: Upon later analysis, HLA-associated TCR beta chains proved more clonally expanded than other, equally common chains. CMV serostatus stood as the only immune exposure information on hand. TCR beta V segments were, for the most part, productive about 87% or about 30% of the time in an earlier analysis.

In nominal health when sampled, donors likely had unrecorded immune exposures nonetheless. Trimming took 8 bases from V and 8 from J; bases not matched to a gene: 10. The germline V gene has CDR1 SNHLY and CDR2 FYNNEI. This CDR3 is built from 13 residues. This receptor was taken from a woman aged 18-29 years in good health and CMV-seropositive. This chain connects TRBV2 to TRBJ1-2; TRBD1 matches 8 bases. Material: PBMCs. The CDR3: CASRPDRDRGYTF. DNA of the CDR3: TGTGCCAGCCGGCCGGACAGGGATCGGGGCTACACCTTC.